This T cell receptor (beta chain) emerged from a study of cytomegalovirus exposure and HLA in healthy donors. Study information: A subsequent analysis stated that the approximately 110 validation repertoires were run on the same platform as the roughly 670 first-cohort repertoires. Overall study findings and caveats: Most observed TCR sequences were rare, whereas some public TCRs were detected in many donors. That first-cohort TCR clusters tended to co-occur in the roughly 130 validation repertoires was found in a later analysis. Through in vitro validation, three CMV-associated chains were shown to be specific for CMV antigens.

The CDR3 contains 15 residues. Germline V CDR1 and CDR2: MNHEY, SMNVEV (reference sequence). Trimming took off 6 bases at V and 0 bases at J, with 12 bases between the two ends. TCRdb's table, derived via immunoSEQ multiplex PCR, lists solely in-frame clones and lacks some. This table holds approximately 180,000 clones, approximately 89% found once. This clone was counted a single time. What it binds is not known. V is TRBV27 and J is TRBJ1-5; D remains unclear. What was sequenced was PBMCs. This TCR was sampled from a man younger than 35 in good health and CMV-seropositive. This CDR3 reads CASRIHGYSNQPQHF. The CDR3 nucleotides are TGTGCCAGCAGAATCCACGGGTATAGCAATCAGCCCCAGCATTTT.